The 11 T cell receptor beta chains listed next were all sequenced from one sample in a study of T cells after yellow fever vaccination. MiXCR, run by TCRdb on the 5' RACE reads, gives a single entry per CDR3 protein. This sample carries about 320,000 distinct CDR3 sequences, around 13% of them seen once, and the ten largest clones take about 3%. Material: CD4+ T cells sorted from PBMCs, obtained 15 days after the yellow fever booster vaccination. These receptors all stem from a man in his late teens or twenties who received the YFV17D yellow fever vaccine.

The rearrangement joins TRBV12-3 or TRBV12-4 to TRBJ1-1, with D possibly being TRBD1 (5 bases). The CDR3 length is 17 residues. The V gene lost 3 bases and the J gene lost 1 base, with 18 bases spanning the gap. The CDR3 here is CASSFRVWAGGNTEAFF. In nucleotides, the CDR3 is TGTGCCAGCAGTTTCCGGGTATGGGCTGGGGGGAACACTGAAGCTTTCTTT.

This clonotype has just a few counts. The chain recombines TRBV6-5 with TRBJ1-1; the D is unclear. CDR1 and CDR2 (germline): MNHEY, SVGAGI. The CDR3 extends over 14 amino acids. V lost 0 bases, J lost 8 bases, and 13 bases lay in between. The DNA for the CDR3 is TGTGCCAGCAGTTACTCGCCGGGAATTAGCGAAGCTTTCTTT. Translated, it gives CASSYSPGISEAFF.

The gene calls are TRBV6-5 and TRBJ1-6, with D uncertain. The germline V gene has CDR1 MNHEY and CDR2 SVGAGI. Trimming took off 6 bases at V and 10 bases at J, with 16 bases between the two ends. The length of the CDR3 is 14 residues. The CDR3 is CASSLSGVGSPLHF. Written as DNA, the CDR3 is TGTGCCAGCAGCCTCTCCGGGGTGGGCTCACCCCTCCACTTT.

The V call is TRBV9, the J call TRBJ2-5, with 11 bases lining up with TRBD2. Per germline, CDR1 SGDLS and CDR2 YYNGEE. The V gene end was trimmed by 0 bases and the J gene end by 5 bases; junction bases not matched to a gene: 6. The CDR3 sequence is 16 residues long. Here the CDR3 reads CASSVGGSGGEETQYF. The CDR3 nucleotides are TGTGCCAGCAGCGTAGGAGGTAGCGGGGGGGAGGAGACCCAGTACTTC.

V usage is TRBV20-1 and J usage is TRBJ2-1; 12 bases match TRBD2. J lost 9 bases, V lost 0 bases, and 3 bases had no gene match. The germline V gene has CDR1 DFQATT and CDR2 SNEGSKA (reference sequence). The length of the CDR3 is 14 residues. The CDR3 DNA reads as TGCAGTGCTAGAGAACTAGCGGGGGGCGGTGAGCAGTTCTTC. It translates to CSARELAGGGEQFF.

This clonotype was seen ten or more times. The CDR3 DNA sequence: TGTGCCAGCAGCTTTTACACTGAAGCTTTCTTT. The encoded protein is CASSFYTEAFF. The chain joins TRBV5-6 to TRBJ1-1; unclear D gene. The CDR3 extends over 11 amino acids. Trimming pared 2 bases from V and 3 bases from J, leaving 2 bases between. Looked up from germline, CDR1 is SGHDT and CDR2 is YYEEEE.

This clonotype was seen a few times. The chain joins TRBV6-5 to TRBJ1-1; 9 bases match TRBD1. After removal of 5 bases from V and 4 bases from J, the junction contained 2 bases not matched to a gene. From germline, CDR1 is MNHEY and CDR2 SVGAGI. The CDR3 spans 13 residues. The CDR3 DNA reads as TGTGCCAGCAGTGGACAGGGGCGCACTGAAGCTTTCTTT. Its protein is CASSGQGRTEAFF.

This clonotype was seen a handful of times. This chain uses TRBV24-1 with TRBJ2-7; no clear D gene. The germline V gene encodes CDR1 KGHDR and CDR2 SFDVKD. This CDR3 contains 15 residues. Trimming took off 9 bases at V and 3 bases at J, with 20 bases between the two ends. This CDR3 is CATRVTAPINYEQYV. The DNA of the CDR3 is TGTGCCACCCGGGTAACAGCCCCGATCAACTACGAGCAGTACGTC.

This clonotype was seen only a few times. This rearrangement joins TRBV5-1 to TRBJ2-6; D is unresolved. Looked up from germline, CDR1 is SGHRS and CDR2 is YFSETQ. Deletions cut 4 bases from V and 0 bases from J, with 11 bases between. This CDR3 contains 16 residues. CDR3 sequence: CASSAEALSGANVLTF. For the CDR3, the DNA is TGCGCCAGCAGCGCTGAAGCGCTCTCTGGGGCCAACGTCCTGACTTTC.

This clonotype was found many times. The rearrangement uses TRBV7-8 and TRBJ1-4; D gene uncertain. Germline values: CDR1 SGHVS, CDR2 FQNEAQ. This CDR3 spans 14 amino acids. Trimming left V 4 bases short and J 8 bases short, with 14 bases between. In DNA, the CDR3 is TGTGCCAGCAGCTCGAGGAGCATTGGAGAAAAACTGTTTTTT. Residues: CASSSRSIGEKLFF.

The table lists this clonotype with many counts. V usage is TRBV29-1 and J usage is TRBJ1-5, with D possibly being TRBD1 (5 bases). With 6 bases removed from V and 2 bases from J, the gap between germline ends came to 11 bases. This CDR3 comprises 13 residues. Germline V gene data show CDR1 as SQVTM and CDR2 as ANQGSEA. The CDR3 here is CSVAGRGNQPQHF. The DNA for the CDR3 is TGCAGCGTGGCGGGCAGGGGCAATCAGCCCCAGCATTTT. Full variable domain (missing parts from reference TRBV29-1 and TRBJ1-5): SAVISQKPSRDICQRGTSLTIQCQVDSQVTMMFWYRQQPGQSLTLIATANQGSEATYESGFVIDKFPISRPNLTFSTLTVSNMSPEDSSIYLCSVAGRGNQPQHFGDGTRLSIL.